A selection of T cell receptor beta chains follows, all from one sample in a study of early stage breast cancer tumors. The data were produced by immunoSEQ multiplex PCR, yet TCRdb's version contains in-frame clones alone and is incomplete. The sample holds around 53,000 clones, around nine tenths seen once. Sequenced input: blood. These receptors came from a person aged 65 to 85 with breast cancer. Both conserved end residues are part of each CDR3. D genes are given only for firm matches. Some rows mark clone size as missing; the rest say once, few, many or name a class of expanded clone.

V gene	J gene	clone size	D gene	CDR3 DNA	CDR3 protein
TRBV6-5	TRBJ2-7	NA	NA	TGTGCCAGCAGTTACTCGAGGCAGTACGAGCAGTACTTC	CASSYSRQYEQYF
TRBV18	TRBJ2-5	NA	TRBD1	TGTGCCAGCTCACGTCCTCAGGGACAGGTACAAGAGACCCAGTACTTC	CASSRPQGQVQETQYF
TRBV7-9	TRBJ2-7	once	NA	TGTGCCAGCAGCTTAGCGCTCCCCAGGGGCTCCTACGAGCAGTACTTC	CASSLALPRGSYEQYF
TRBV5-3	TRBJ1-5	NA	NA	TGTGCCAGAAGCTTGCGCTCGGTAGAGGATAGCAATCAGCCCCAGCATTTT	CARSLRSVEDSNQPQHF
TRBV7-9	TRBJ1-6	NA	NA	TGTGCCAGCAGCTTAGCGGCCCTGGGGGGGCGAATAAGATCACCCCTCCACTTT	CASSLAALGGRIRSPLHF
TRBV7-6	TRBJ2-2	NA	TRBD1	TGTGCCAGCAGCTTATCGTTAGGGGGCCGAACCGGGGAGCTGTTTTTT	CASSLSLGGRTGELFF
TRBV4-2	TRBJ1-2	once	TRBD1	TGTGCCAGCAGCCAAGATGGAAGTAGGGACAGGGGTGGCTACACCTTC	CASSQDGSRDRGGYTF
TRBV4-1	TRBJ2-5	NA	NA	TGCGCCAGCAGCCAAGGAGCAGGCGCCAGCCAAGAGACCCAGTACTTC	CASSQGAGASQETQYF
TRBV18	TRBJ2-5	NA	NA	TGTGCCAGCTCACGTGACCCGGGGGAGACCCAGTACTTC	CASSRDPGETQYF
TRBV7-2	TRBJ1-2	few	TRBD1	TGTGCCAGCAGCGTGGGACAGGGGGAAGGCTACACCTTC	CASSVGQGEGYTF
TRBV29-1	TRBJ1-2	NA	NA	TGCAGCGTGGAGCAGGGCGATGGCTACACCTTC	CSVEQGDGYTF
TRBV18	TRBJ1-6	NA	NA	TGTGCCAGCTCGACCACTGGACAGCAATTTACCTATAATTCACCCCTCCACTTT	CASSTTGQQFTYNSPLHF
TRBV11-2	TRBJ2-7	NA	NA	TGTGCCAGCAGCTTAGATCCCCCGTACGAGCAGTACTTC	CASSLDPPYEQYF
TRBV7-7	TRBJ2-7	NA	TRBD2	TGTGCTAGCAGCGCGGGGGGGGAGCAGTACTTC	CASSAGGEQYF
TRBV30	TRBJ1-2	NA	NA	TGTGCCTGGGGAGGGGCCACCTATGGCTACACCTTC	CAWGGATYGYTF
TRBV15	TRBJ1-3	NA	NA	TGTGCCACCAGCAGCCCTTCAGGGGCCTTCTCTGGAAACACCATATATTTT	CATSSPSGAFSGNTIYF
TRBV5-1	TRBJ2-5	NA	NA	TGCGCCAGCAGTTCTGAGCGGCCCCAAGAGACCCAGTACTTC	CASSSERPQETQYF
TRBV10-3	TRBJ2-3	NA	TRBD2	TGTGCCATCATGGGGGCTAGCGGGGGGACACCGCCTAGCACAGATACGCAGTATTTT	CAIMGASGGTPPSTDTQYF
TRBV7-3	TRBJ2-3	NA	NA	TGTGCCAGCAGCCCCCGCCCAGCGGGCCTCACAGATACGCAGTATTTT	CASSPRPAGLTDTQYF
TRBV7-8	TRBJ2-2	few	TRBD2	TGTGCCAGCAGCTCCTTCGGACTAGCCGTGGGCACCGGGGAGCTGTTTTTT	CASSSFGLAVGTGELFF
TRBV19	TRBJ2-1	NA	TRBD2	TGTGCCAGTAGTGTCACTAGCGGGAGGTACAATGAGCAGTTCTTC	CASSVTSGRYNEQFF
TRBV5-1	TRBJ2-7	NA	TRBD2	TGCGCCAGCAGCTTGGTAGCGGGAGCTCTCAATGAGCAGTACTTC	CASSLVAGALNEQYF
TRBV30	TRBJ2-2	NA	TRBD1	TGTGCCTGGTATCCAGGGGGCTACACCGGGGAGCTGTTTTTT	CAWYPGGYTGELFF
TRBV4-1	TRBJ1-1	NA	TRBD1	TGCGCCAGCAGCCAGGAGGGGGCGCGTACTGAAGCTTTCTTT	CASSQEGARTEAFF
TRBV19	TRBJ1-4	NA	TRBD1	TGTGCCTGTAGTACCCGGACAGGGGGAATTGAAAAACTGTTTTTT	CACSTRTGGIEKLFF
TRBV10-1	TRBJ1-4	once	NA	TGCGCCAGCAGCGCCCAGGGTTCGGGAAAACTGTTTTTT	CASSAQGSGKLFF
TRBV19	TRBJ2-1	NA	TRBD1	TGTGCCAGTAGTATTACAGGGGCAGGGAATGAGCAGTTCTTC	CASSITGAGNEQFF
TRBV11-2	TRBJ1-2	NA	NA	TGTGCCAGCAGCTTAGATTTGCGGTTGAGTGGCTACACCTTC	CASSLDLRLSGYTF
TRBV27	TRBJ2-6	NA	TRBD2	TGTGCCAGCAGCCCAGGGAGGGGCTCTGGGGCCAACGTCCTGACTTTC	CASSPGRGSGANVLTF
TRBV2	TRBJ2-7	NA	TRBD2	TGTGCCAGCGCGGGAGTCGCCCTTCTGGGGGAGCAGTACTTC	CASAGVALLGEQYF
TRBV7-2	TRBJ2-5	NA	TRBD2	TGTGCCAGCAGCTTAGGGCTAGCGGGAGTCGAGACCCAGTACTTC	CASSLGLAGVETQYF
TRBV27	TRBJ1-2	NA	NA	TGTGCCAGCAGTTTTACAGGGAAGGGAGGCTACACCTTC	CASSFTGKGGYTF
TRBV7-9	TRBJ2-7	NA	TRBD1	TGTGCCAGCAGCTTGGGGGATCGAACAGGGGTCTGGCTCTACTACGAGCAGTACTTC	CASSLGDRTGVWLYYEQYF
TRBV7-2	TRBJ1-6	NA	NA	TGTGCCAGCAGCTTAGCCGGCCAGGGGCTTTCACCCCTCCACTTT	CASSLAGQGLSPLHF
TRBV28	TRBJ2-2	few	NA	TGTGCCAGCAGTATACAGGGTATATCGGCCACCGGGGAGCTGTTTTTT	CASSIQGISATGELFF
TRBV4-1	TRBJ1-5	NA	NA	TGCGCCAGCAGCCAAGAGCTTTATTATGGAGGGGCGAGACAGCCCCAGCATTTT	CASSQELYYGGARQPQHF
TRBV29-1	TRBJ2-7	NA	NA	TGCAGCGTTTTCAAACAGGGCGTTGGCTACGAGCAGTACTTC	CSVFKQGVGYEQYF
TRBV5-1	TRBJ1-2	NA	NA	TGCGCCAGCAGCTTGGCAGGACAAAAGAACTATGGCTACACCTTC	CASSLAGQKNYGYTF
TRBV5-8	TRBJ2-7	NA	TRBD1	TGTGCCAGCAGGACAGGGCCGTACGAGCAGTACTTC	CASRTGPYEQYF
TRBV6-6	TRBJ1-2	NA	NA	TGTGCCGCCCGCGGGGGGGCGACTTATGGCTACACCTTC	CAARGGATYGYTF
TRBV11-2	TRBJ1-1	NA	NA	TGTGCCAGCAGCCCACGGGGGGGCGGCACAGCTTTCTTT	CASSPRGGGTAFF
TRBV4-1	TRBJ1-2	NA	NA	TGCGCCAGCAGATCTACAGGGAACTATGGCTACACCTTC	CASRSTGNYGYTF